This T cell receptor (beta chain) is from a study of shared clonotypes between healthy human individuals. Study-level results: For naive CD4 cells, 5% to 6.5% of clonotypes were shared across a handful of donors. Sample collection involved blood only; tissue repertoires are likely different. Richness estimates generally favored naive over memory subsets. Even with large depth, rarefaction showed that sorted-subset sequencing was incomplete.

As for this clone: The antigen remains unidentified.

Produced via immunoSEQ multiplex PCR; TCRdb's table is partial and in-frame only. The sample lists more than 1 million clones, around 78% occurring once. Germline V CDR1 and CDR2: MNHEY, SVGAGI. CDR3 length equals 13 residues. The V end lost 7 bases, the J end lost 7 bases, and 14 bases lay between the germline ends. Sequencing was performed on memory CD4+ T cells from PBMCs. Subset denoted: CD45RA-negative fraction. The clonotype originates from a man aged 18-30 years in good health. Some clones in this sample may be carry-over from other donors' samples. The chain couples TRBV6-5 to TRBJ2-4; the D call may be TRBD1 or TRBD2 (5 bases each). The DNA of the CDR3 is TGTGCCAGCACCCTCAGGGACGGTAACATTCAGTACTTC. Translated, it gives CASTLRDGNIQYF.